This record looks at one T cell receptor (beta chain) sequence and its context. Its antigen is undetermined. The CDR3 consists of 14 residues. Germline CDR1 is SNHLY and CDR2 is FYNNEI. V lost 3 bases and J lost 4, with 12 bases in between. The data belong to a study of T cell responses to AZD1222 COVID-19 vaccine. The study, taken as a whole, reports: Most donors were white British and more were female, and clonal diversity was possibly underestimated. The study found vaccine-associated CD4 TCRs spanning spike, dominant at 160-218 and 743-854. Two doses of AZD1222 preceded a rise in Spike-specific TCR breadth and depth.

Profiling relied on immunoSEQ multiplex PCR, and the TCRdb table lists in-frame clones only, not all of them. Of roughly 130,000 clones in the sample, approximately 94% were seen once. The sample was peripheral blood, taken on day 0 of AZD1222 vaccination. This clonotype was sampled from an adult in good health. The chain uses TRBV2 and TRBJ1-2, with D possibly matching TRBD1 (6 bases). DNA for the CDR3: TGTGCCAGCAGTGAGGGGACACTGCTCTATGGCTACACCTTC. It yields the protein CASSEGTLLYGYTF.